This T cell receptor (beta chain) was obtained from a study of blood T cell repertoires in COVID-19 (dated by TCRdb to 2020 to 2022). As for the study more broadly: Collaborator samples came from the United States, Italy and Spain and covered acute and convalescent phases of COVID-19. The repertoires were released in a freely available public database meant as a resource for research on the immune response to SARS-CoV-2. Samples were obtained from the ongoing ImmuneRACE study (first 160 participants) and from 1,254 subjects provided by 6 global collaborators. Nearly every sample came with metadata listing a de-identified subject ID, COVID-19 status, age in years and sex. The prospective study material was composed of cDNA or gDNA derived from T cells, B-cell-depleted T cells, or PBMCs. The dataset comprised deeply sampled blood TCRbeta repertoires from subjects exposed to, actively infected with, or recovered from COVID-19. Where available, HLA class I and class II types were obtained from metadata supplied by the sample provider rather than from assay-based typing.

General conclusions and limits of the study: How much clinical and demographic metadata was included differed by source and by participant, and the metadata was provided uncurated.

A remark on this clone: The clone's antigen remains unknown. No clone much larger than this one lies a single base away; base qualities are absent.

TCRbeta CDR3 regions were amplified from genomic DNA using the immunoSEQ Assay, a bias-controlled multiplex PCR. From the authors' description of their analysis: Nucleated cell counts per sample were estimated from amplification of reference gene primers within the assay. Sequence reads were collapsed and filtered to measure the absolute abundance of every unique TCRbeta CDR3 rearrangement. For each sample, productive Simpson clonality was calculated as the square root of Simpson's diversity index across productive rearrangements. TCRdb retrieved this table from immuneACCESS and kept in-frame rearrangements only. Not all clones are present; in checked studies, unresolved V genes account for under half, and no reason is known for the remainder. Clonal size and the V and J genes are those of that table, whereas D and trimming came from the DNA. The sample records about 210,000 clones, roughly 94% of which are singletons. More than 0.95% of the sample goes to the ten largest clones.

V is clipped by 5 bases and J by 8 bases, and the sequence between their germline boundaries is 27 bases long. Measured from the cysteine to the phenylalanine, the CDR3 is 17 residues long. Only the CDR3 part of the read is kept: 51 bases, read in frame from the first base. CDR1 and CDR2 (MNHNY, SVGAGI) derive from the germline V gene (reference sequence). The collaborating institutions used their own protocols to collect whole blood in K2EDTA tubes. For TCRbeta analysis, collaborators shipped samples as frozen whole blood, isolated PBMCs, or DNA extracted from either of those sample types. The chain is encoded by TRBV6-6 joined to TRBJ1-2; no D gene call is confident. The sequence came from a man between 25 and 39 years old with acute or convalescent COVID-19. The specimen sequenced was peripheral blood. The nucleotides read TGTGCCAGCAGTCCTAGAAAGATCGGAGGCGTCCTCGGAGGCTACACCTTC. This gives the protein CASSPRKIGGVLGGYTF.